This TCR beta chain came from a study of T cells in Graves' hyperthyroidism and ophthalmopathy. There are a few counts of this clonotype. Antigen unknown. J lost 5 bases, V lost 1 base, and 3 bases had no gene match. Germline V gene data show CDR1 as MNHEY and CDR2 as SMNVEV (reference sequence). The CDR3 has 15 amino acids. Overall study results and limits: Expanded thyroid clonotypes (above 0.001) were mostly also found in blood. It was a median around 6 months before onset that the model predicted ophthalmopathy.

RNA transcripts gave rise to amplified TCR beta CDR3 regions. The study used the HTBI primer set for a first-round RT-PCR of the TCR CDR3. TCRdb reanalysed the multiplex PCR reads using MiXCR and keeps one entry per CDR3 protein. The sample shows around 690,000 distinct CDR3 sequences, roughly 17% of them seen only once. This TCR derives from a man aged 50 or older with Graves' hyperthyroidism. The sequenced sample consisted of blood. The chain employs TRBV27 and TRBJ2-3; 10 bases are shared with TRBD1. This CDR3 reads CASSLWTGGRDTQYF. CDR3 coding DNA: TGTGCCAGCAGTTTATGGACAGGGGGAAGAGATACGCAGTATTTT.